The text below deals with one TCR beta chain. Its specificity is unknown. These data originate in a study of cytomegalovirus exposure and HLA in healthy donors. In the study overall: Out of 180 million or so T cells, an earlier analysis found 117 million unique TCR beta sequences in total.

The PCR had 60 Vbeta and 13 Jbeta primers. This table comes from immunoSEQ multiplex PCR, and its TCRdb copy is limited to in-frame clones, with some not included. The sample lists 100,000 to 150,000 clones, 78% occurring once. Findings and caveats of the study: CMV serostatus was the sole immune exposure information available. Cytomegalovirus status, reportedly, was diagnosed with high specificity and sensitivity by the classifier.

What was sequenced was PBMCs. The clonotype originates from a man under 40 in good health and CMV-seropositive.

CDR3 bases: TGTGCCACCAGCTTCAGTGGGACTAGCGGGAACACAGATACGCAGTATTTT. This encodes CATSFSGTSGNTDTQYF. The rearrangement uses TRBV15 and TRBJ2-3, with 13 bases that match TRBD2. The germline V gene encodes CDR1 LNHNV and CDR2 YYDKDF (reference sequence). Trimming cost V 5 bases and J 2 bases; bases outside gene matches: 7. This CDR3 is 17 amino acids long.